This T cell receptor beta chain was sequenced for a study of blood T cell repertoires in COVID-19. The assay was immunoSEQ multiplex PCR, and TCRdb's table has in-frame clones only and misses some. The table includes approximately 230,000 clones, roughly 79% detected once. V lost 8 bases and J 1 base, leaving 14 bases between the germline ends. The CDR3 consists of 14 residues. The V gene's germline CDR1 is MNHEY and CDR2 SVGAGI. The J gene is TRBJ1-1, the V gene TRBV6-5; D gene uncertain. The sample was PBMCs or T cells enriched from blood (not recorded which). The clonotype was recovered from a man aged 40-50 years who had recovered from COVID-19. The CDR3, as DNA: TGTGCCAGCTATCCAGCGGGCCCGAACACTGAAGCTTTCTTT. Protein sequence: CASYPAGPNTEAFF.